This entry lists 23 T cell receptor beta chains sequenced from one sample in a study of T cell repertoires in cytomegalovirus infection (dated 2019 in TCRdb). Sequencing relied on an Illumina HiSeq 1500. Using fastp at Q25 and MiXCR, TCRdb reprocessed the public reads and kept productive beta chains. Entries are consolidated by CDR3 protein sequence, retaining the most common genes and DNA. This sample is represented by roughly 320,000 distinct CDR3 sequences; about 9.1% of them were singletons. Less than 3% of the sample lies in the top ten. The sequenced sample consisted of PBMCs. These receptors all stem from a human donor in good health (CMV status not recorded). Some clones in this sample may be carry-over from other donors' samples.

This clonotype was found many times. This chain connects TRBV7-6 to TRBJ2-3; 8 positions agree with TRBD2. In germline, CDR1 is SGHVS, CDR2 FNYEAQ. V shed 3 bases, J shed 0 bases, and the junction held 11 bases outside the gene matches. The CDR3 length is 18 residues. CDR3 region: CASSFASGGARSTDTQYF. DNA of the CDR3: TGTGCCAGCAGCTTTGCCAGCGGGGGCGCCCGGAGCACAGATACGCAGTATTTT.

The chain carries TRBV6-5 and TRBJ1-4, with TRBD1 as a possible D gene (6 bases). Trimming shortened V by 0 bases and J by 8 bases, and 13 bases separated the two germline ends. Germline V gene lookup returns CDR1 MNHEY and CDR2 SVGAGI. The CDR3 loop spans 15 amino acids. The CDR3 coding sequence is TGTGCCAGCAGTTACTCGGGGGCAGGCTACGAAAAACTGTTTTTT. Translating it yields CASSYSGAGYEKLFF.

This clonotype has just a few counts. The V and J genes are TRBV25-1 and TRBJ2-2; 10 nucleotides align to TRBD1. Germline V gives CDR1 MGHDK, CDR2 SYGVNS. This CDR3 is 17 amino acids long. The V and J ends lost 5 bases and 5 bases, in that order; junction bases with no gene match: 11. CDR3 nucleotides: TGTGCCAGCAGTCCCCCGCCGGGACAGGGGCGGACCGGGGAGCTGTTTTTT. It specifies CASSPPPGQGRTGELFF. The variable domain in full, completed from reference TRBV25-1 and TRBJ2-2, reads EADIYQTPRYLVIGTGKKITLECSQTMGHDKMYWYQQDPGMELHLIHYSYGVNSTEKGDLSSESTVSRIRTEHFPLTLESARPSHTSQYLCASSPPPGQGRTGELFFGEGSRLTVL.

This clonotype was seen repeatedly, ten times or more. The gene calls are TRBV6-2 or TRBV6-3 and TRBJ1-1; D unclear. Trimming pared 0 bases from V and 7 bases from J, leaving 9 bases between. The CDR3 extends over 13 amino acids. Germline loops: CDR1 MNHEY, CDR2 SVGEGT. The CDR3 reads CASSYSGGGEAFF. In DNA, the CDR3 is TGTGCCAGCAGTTACTCGGGTGGCGGTGAAGCTTTCTTT.

This clonotype has only a few counts. The genes are TRBV6-6 and TRBJ1-5; D unclear. The germline gives CDR1 MNHNY, CDR2 SVGAGI (reference sequence). With 2 bases removed from V and 7 bases from J, the gap between germline ends came to 12 bases. This CDR3 has 14 residues. The CDR3 spells CASSYLGVGQPQHF. CDR3 bases: TGTGCCAGCAGTTACCTCGGGGTTGGCCAGCCCCAGCATTTT.

This clonotype was recorded a few times. Germline is not matched at one junction end, which may reflect a read error. The chain has TRBV15 and TRBJ2-1; TRBD2 is a possible D gene (6 bases). The V gene's germline CDR1 is LNHNV and CDR2 YYDKDF (reference sequence). The CDR3 consists of 13 residues. The CDR3 is CATRRGTYNEQFF. CDR3 nucleotides: TGTGCCACCAGGAGAGGGACTTACAATGAGCAGTTCTTC.

This clonotype was observed at least ten times. This chain uses TRBV7-2 with TRBJ1-6, with D possibly TRBD1 on 6 matching bases. The CDR3 runs to 14 residues. Per germline, CDR1 SGHTA and CDR2 FQGNSA. V was clipped by 2 bases and J by 9 bases, with 11 bases between them. The CDR3 sequence: CASSLLNRASPLHF. Here the CDR3 DNA reads TGTGCCAGCAGCTTATTAAACAGGGCTTCACCCCTCCACTTT. The full variable domain, rest sourced from reference TRBV7-2 and TRBJ1-6, is GAGVSQSPSNKVTEKGKDVELRCDPISGHTALYWYRQSLGQGLEFLIYFQGNSAPDKSGLPSDRFSAERTGGSVSTLTIQRTQQEDSAVYLCASSLLNRASPLHFGNGTRLTVT.

This clonotype has ten or more counts. The V call is TRBV7-2, the J call TRBJ2-1; tentative D call: TRBD1 (6 bases). The germline V gene encodes CDR1 SGHTA and CDR2 FQGNSA. There are 15 residues in the CDR3. With 6 bases removed from V and 5 bases from J, the gap between germline ends came to 17 bases. The CDR3 reads CASRPLRQANNEQFF. Written as DNA, the CDR3 is TGTGCCAGCAGACCACTCCGACAGGCAAACAATGAGCAGTTCTTC. Variable domain in full (rest from reference TRBV7-2 and TRBJ2-1): GAGVSQSPSNKVTEKGKDVELRCDPISGHTALYWYRQSLGQGLEFLIYFQGNSAPDKSGLPSDRFSAERTGGSVSTLTIQRTQQEDSAVYLCASRPLRQANNEQFFGPGTRLTVL.

This clonotype was seen at least ten times. This chain uses TRBV20-1 with TRBJ2-5; D perhaps matches TRBD1 (5 bases). The CDR3 extends over 13 amino acids. Germline V CDR1 and CDR2: DFQATT, SNEGSKA (reference sequence). Trimming took off 6 bases at V and 5 bases at J, with 16 bases between the two ends. The CDR3 sequence: CSALRQGLETQYF. CDR3 coding DNA: TGCAGTGCATTAAGGCAGGGATTGGAGACCCAGTACTTC.

This clonotype was counted a few times. The chain employs TRBV6-2 or TRBV6-3 and TRBJ1-1; D might be TRBD1 (6 bases). V lost 6 bases and J 1 base, leaving 15 bases between the germline ends. The length of the CDR3 is 15 residues. The germline V gene encodes CDR1 MNHEY and CDR2 SVGEGT. The CDR3 reads CASRTNRVQNTEAFF. In DNA, the CDR3 is TGTGCCAGCAGAACTAACAGGGTGCAGAACACTGAAGCTTTCTTT.

This clonotype was detected ten times or more. The chain links TRBV20-1 to TRBJ2-7; tentatively, D is TRBD2 (6 bases). The CDR3 is 14 residues long. CDR1 and CDR2 from the germline V gene are DFQATT and SNEGSKA (reference sequence). V was clipped by 3 bases and J by 3 bases, with 15 bases between them. CDR3: CSASAGTGDYEQYF. The DNA of the CDR3 is TGCAGTGCTAGTGCAGGGACGGGGGACTACGAGCAGTACTTC.

Only a few counts were recorded for this clonotype. The CDR3 nucleotides are TGTGCCAGCGGGACAGAGGTAGCCAAAAACATTCAGTACTTC. Protein sequence: CASGTEVAKNIQYF. The genes are TRBV2 and TRBJ2-4; TRBD1 matches at 7 bases. This CDR3 region has 14 residues. After removal of 8 bases from V and 0 bases from J, the junction contained 4 bases not matched to a gene. CDR1 is SNHLY and CDR2 is FYNNEI in the germline V gene.

This clonotype was seen many times. A read error may explain this, as a much larger clone is one base away. The chain joins TRBV7-9 to TRBJ1-2; no clear D. CDR1 SEHNR and CDR2 FQNEAQ come from the germline V gene (reference sequence). The CDR3 totals 13 residues. Trimming cost V 3 bases and J 1 base, with 6 bases left between them. The CDR3 here is CASSFGSNYGYTF. CDR3 DNA sequence: TGTGCCAGCAGCTTCGGCAGTAACTATGGCTACACCTTC.

V is TRBV4-2 and J is TRBJ1-1; unclear D gene. The V and J ends lost 0 bases and 7 bases respectively, with 18 bases between them. This CDR3 spans 16 amino acids. Germline lookup yields CDR1 LGHNA and CDR2 YNFKEQ. CDR3 protein: CASSQDLVGVNGEAFF. The CDR3 DNA follows: TGTGCCAGCAGCCAAGATCTCGTTGGGGTAAACGGTGAAGCTTTCTTT.

Ten or more counts support this clonotype. The chain uses TRBV20-1 and TRBJ2-3, with 7 bases aligning to TRBD2. The V gene end was trimmed by 8 bases and the J gene end by 2 bases; junction bases not matched to a gene: 10. CDR3 length equals 14 residues. Germline CDR1 DFQATT, CDR2 SNEGSKA (reference sequence). The CDR3: CSTAGRGITDTQYF. CDR3 DNA: TGCAGTACCGCTGGGCGGGGGATCACAGATACGCAGTATTTT.

The sample holds one count of this clonotype. The chain links TRBV15 to TRBJ2-7; maybe TRBD2 (5 bases). In germline, CDR1 is LNHNV, CDR2 YYDKDF (reference sequence). The CDR3 has 16 amino acids. V lost 6 bases and J lost 2, with 20 bases in between. In DNA form, the CDR3 reads TGTGCCACCAGGTCGGACTTCTCCCAAGCGCCCTACGAGCAGTACTTC. This gives the protein CATRSDFSQAPYEQYF.

This clonotype was picked up many times. The chain carries TRBV6-2 or TRBV6-3 and TRBJ2-7; D is perhaps TRBD1 (5 bases). This CDR3 comprises 14 residues. The V end lost 5 bases, the J end lost 1 base, and 12 bases lay between the germline ends. Per the germline V gene, CDR1 is MNHEY and CDR2 is SVGEGT. CDR3 in DNA: TGTGCCAGCAGTGACCCTCAGGGTTCCTACGAGCAGTACGTC. The encoded protein is CASSDPQGSYEQYV.

The chain employs TRBV6-2 or TRBV6-3 and TRBJ1-1; D is undetermined. This CDR3 spans 17 amino acids. V was clipped by 5 bases and J by 1 base, with 20 bases between them. CDR1 and CDR2 (germline): MNHEY, SVGEGT. The DNA for the CDR3 is TGTGCCAGCAGTCCCCACGACGTGAATTTCGGGAACACTGAAGCTTTCTTT. It translates to CASSPHDVNFGNTEAFF.

The CDR3 DNA sequence: TGTGCCAGCTCACCACGCTTAGGCGAGACCCAGTACTTC. As protein: CASSPRLGETQYF. This chain uses TRBV18 with TRBJ2-5; D gene uncertain. The CDR3 is made up of 13 amino acids. V gave up 1 base and J gave up 5 bases, with 8 bases separating them. Germline CDR1 is KGHSH and CDR2 is LQKENI.

This clonotype appeared many times. The chain is built from TRBV7-6 and TRBJ1-1; TRBD1 matches at 10 bases. Per germline, CDR1 SGHVS and CDR2 FNYEAQ. This CDR3 region has 15 residues. J was trimmed by 1 base and V by 6 bases; bases with no gene match: 5. The CDR3 DNA follows: TGTGCCAGCAGTTATAGACAGGGGGCGAACACTGAAGCTTTCTTT. As protein: CASSYRQGANTEAFF.

This clonotype was observed at least ten times. This chain links TRBV10-2 with TRBJ1-1, with TRBD1 identical over 7 bases. V dropped 6 bases and J dropped 1; count of bases not matched to a gene: 5. CDR3 length: 14 residues. Germline assignment: CDR1 WSHSY and CDR2 SAAADI. The CDR3 loop is CASSTTGPNTEAFF. For the CDR3, the DNA is TGCGCCAGCAGCACGACAGGGCCGAACACTGAAGCTTTCTTT.

This clonotype was seen repeatedly, ten times or more. V is TRBV28 and J is TRBJ2-5; 9 bases map to TRBD1. Germline V lookup: CDR1 MDHEN, CDR2 SYDVKM. J was trimmed by 0 bases and V by 5 bases; bases with no gene match: 4. The CDR3 is 15 residues long. CDR3 in DNA: TGTGCCAGCAGTACTGGACAGGGGTACCAAGAGACCCAGTACTTC. Amino acids: CASSTGQGYQETQYF.

The chain links TRBV5-1 to TRBJ1-2; D remains unclear. The germline CDR1 and CDR2 sequences are SGHRS and YFSETQ. The CDR3 runs to 12 residues. Trimming took 0 bases from V and 6 from J, leaving 6 bases between them. CDR3 residues: CASSLVDHGYTF. The CDR3 nucleotides read TGCGCCAGCAGCTTGGTGGATCATGGCTACACCTTC.